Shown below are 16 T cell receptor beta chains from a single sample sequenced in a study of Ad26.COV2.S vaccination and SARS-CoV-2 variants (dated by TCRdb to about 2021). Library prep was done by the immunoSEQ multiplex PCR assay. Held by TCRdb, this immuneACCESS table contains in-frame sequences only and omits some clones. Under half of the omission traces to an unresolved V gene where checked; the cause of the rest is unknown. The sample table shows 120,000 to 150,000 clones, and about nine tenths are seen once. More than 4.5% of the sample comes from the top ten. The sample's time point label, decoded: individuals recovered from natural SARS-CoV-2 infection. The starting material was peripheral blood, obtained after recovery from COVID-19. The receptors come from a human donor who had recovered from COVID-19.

The DNA of the CDR3 is TGTGCCAGCAGCCTAGCTTCCTCCTACAATGAGCAGTTCTTC. Encoded protein: CASSLASSYNEQFF. The chain carries TRBV6-5 and TRBJ2-1, with D possibly matching TRBD2 (5 bases). Germline assignment: CDR1 MNHEY and CDR2 SVGAGI. V was trimmed by 6 bases and J by 0 bases, leaving 9 bases between them. This CDR3 is built from 14 residues.

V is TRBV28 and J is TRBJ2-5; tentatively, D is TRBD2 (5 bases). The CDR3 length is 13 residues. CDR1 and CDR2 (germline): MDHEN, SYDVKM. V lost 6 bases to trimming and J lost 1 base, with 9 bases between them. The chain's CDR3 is CASSTSLQETQYF. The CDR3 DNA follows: TGTGCCAGCAGCACTAGTCTCCAAGAGACCCAGTACTTC.

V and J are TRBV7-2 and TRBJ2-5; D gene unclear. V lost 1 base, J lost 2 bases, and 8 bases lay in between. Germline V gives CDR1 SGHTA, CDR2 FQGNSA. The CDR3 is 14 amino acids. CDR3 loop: CASSLDMVQETQYF. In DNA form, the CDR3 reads TGTGCCAGCAGCTTAGATATGGTTCAAGAGACCCAGTACTTC.

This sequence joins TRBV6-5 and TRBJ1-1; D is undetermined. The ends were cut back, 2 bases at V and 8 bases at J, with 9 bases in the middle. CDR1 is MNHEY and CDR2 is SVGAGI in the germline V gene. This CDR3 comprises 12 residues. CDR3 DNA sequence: TGTGCCAGCAGTTACCTTGGAAGGGAAGCTTTCTTT. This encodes CASSYLGREAFF.

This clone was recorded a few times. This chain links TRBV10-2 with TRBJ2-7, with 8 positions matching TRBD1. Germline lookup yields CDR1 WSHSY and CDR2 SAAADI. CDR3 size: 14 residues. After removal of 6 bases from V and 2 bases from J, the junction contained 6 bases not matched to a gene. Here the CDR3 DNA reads TGCGCCAGCAGCGACTGGACAGGGACCTACGAGCAGTACTTC. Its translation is CASSDWTGTYEQYF.

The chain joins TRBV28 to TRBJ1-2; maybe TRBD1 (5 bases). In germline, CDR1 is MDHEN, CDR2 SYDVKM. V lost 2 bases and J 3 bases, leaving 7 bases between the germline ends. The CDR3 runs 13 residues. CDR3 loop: CASSLRGYYGYTF. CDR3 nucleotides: TGTGCCAGCAGTTTACGGGGCTACTATGGCTACACCTTC.

The DNA of the CDR3 is TGCAGCGCAGGGGCAACTAATGAAAAACTGTTTTTT. This gives the protein CSAGATNEKLFF. The chain has TRBV29-1 and TRBJ1-4; possible D gene TRBD1, 6 bases. Germline V gene lookup returns CDR1 SQVTM and CDR2 ANQGSEA. Trimming stripped 7 bases from V and 0 bases from J, with 6 bases between. CDR3 length: 12 residues.

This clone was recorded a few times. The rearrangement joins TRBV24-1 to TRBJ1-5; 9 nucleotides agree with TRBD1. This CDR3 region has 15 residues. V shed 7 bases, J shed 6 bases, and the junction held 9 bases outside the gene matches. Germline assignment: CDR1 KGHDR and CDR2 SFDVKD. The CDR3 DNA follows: TGTGCCACCAGCCACTCCGGGACAGGGCTTCAGCCCCAGCATTTT. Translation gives CATSHSGTGLQPQHF.

This CDR3 reads CASSLAGGQGIEAFF. The CDR3 coding sequence is TGCGCCAGCAGCTTGGCCGGCGGACAGGGTATTGAAGCTTTCTTT. The genes are TRBV5-1 and TRBJ1-1; 8 bases are a match to TRBD1. Germline CDR1 reads SGHRS; CDR2 reads YFSETQ. The CDR3 is 15 residues long. After removal of 0 bases from V and 7 bases from J, the junction contained 8 bases not matched to a gene.

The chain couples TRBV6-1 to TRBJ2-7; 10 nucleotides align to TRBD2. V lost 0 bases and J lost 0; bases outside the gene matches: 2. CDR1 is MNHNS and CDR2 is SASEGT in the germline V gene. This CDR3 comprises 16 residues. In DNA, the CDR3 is TGTGCCAGCAGTGAAGCGGCTAGCGGGGGCTCCTACGAGCAGTACTTC. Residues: CASSEAASGGSYEQYF.

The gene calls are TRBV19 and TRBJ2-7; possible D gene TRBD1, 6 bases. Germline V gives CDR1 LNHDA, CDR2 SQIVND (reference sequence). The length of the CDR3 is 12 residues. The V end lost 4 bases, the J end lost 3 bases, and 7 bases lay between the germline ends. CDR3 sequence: CASSNRDYEQYF. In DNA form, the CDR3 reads TGTGCCAGTAGTAACAGGGACTACGAGCAGTACTTC.

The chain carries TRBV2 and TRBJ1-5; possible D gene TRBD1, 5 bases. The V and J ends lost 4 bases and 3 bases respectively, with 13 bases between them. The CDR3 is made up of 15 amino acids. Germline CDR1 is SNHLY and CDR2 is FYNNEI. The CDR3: CASSASGLTNQPQHF. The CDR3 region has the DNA TGTGCCAGCAGTGCATCAGGGCTTACCAATCAGCCCCAGCATTTT.

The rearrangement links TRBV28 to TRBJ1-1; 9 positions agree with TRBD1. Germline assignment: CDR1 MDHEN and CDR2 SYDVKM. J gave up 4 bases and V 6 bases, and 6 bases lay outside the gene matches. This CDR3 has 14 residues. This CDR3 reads CASSQDRGVTEAFF. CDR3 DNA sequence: TGTGCCAGCAGCCAGGACAGGGGAGTCACTGAAGCTTTCTTT.

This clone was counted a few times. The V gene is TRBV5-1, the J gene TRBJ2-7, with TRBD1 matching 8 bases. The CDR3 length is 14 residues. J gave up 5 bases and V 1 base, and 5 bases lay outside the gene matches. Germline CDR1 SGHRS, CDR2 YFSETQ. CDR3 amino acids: CASSLRTGNDEQYF. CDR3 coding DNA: TGCGCCAGCAGCTTGAGGACAGGGAACGACGAGCAGTACTTC.

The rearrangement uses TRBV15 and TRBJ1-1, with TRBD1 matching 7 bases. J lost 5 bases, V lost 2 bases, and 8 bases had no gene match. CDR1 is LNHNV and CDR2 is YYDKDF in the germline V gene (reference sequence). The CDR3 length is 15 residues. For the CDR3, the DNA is TGTGCCACCAGCAGATTAAGACAGGGTTGGACTGAAGCTTTCTTT. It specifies CATSRLRQGWTEAFF.

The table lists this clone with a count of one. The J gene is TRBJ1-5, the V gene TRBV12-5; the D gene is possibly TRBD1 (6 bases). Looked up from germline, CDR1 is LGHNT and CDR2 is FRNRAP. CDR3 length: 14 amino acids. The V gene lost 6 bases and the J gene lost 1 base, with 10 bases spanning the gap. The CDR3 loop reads CASGGGESNQPQHF. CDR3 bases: TGTGCTAGTGGGGGGGGCGAAAGCAATCAGCCCCAGCATTTT.